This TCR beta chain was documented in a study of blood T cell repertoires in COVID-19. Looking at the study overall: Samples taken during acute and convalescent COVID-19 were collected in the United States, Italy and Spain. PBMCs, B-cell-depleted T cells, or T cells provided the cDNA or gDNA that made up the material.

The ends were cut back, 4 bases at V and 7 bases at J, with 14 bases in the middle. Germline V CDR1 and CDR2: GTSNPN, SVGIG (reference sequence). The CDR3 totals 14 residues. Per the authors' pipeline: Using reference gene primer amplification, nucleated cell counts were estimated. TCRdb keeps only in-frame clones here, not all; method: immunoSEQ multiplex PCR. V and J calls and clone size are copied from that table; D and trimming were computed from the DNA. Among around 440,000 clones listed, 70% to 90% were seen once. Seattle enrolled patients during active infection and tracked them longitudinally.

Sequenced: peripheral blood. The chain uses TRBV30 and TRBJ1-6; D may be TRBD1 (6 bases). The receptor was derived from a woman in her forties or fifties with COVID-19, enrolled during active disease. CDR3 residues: CAWTRGAGNSPLHF. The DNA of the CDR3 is TGTGCCTGGACCCGGGGGGCAGGGAATTCACCCCTCCACTTT. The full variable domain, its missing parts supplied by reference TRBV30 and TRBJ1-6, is SQTIHQWPATLVQPVGSPLSLECTVEGTSNPNLYWYRQAAGRGLQLLFYSVGIGQISSEVPQNLSASRPQDRQFILSSKKLLLSDSGFYLCAWTRGAGNSPLHFGNGTRLTVT.